This T cell receptor (beta chain) appears in the sequencing data of a study of T cells in Graves' hyperthyroidism and ophthalmopathy (dated by TCRdb to about 2019). Study-level background: Peripheral blood was collected at initial diagnosis, before any treatment. TCR V-J signatures able to tell the groups apart were searched for in a discovery cohort of 90 to 100 patients, of whom 43 had Graves' ophthalmopathy and 55 to 65 had stable Graves' hyperthyroidism. An independent validation cohort of fewer than 20 hyperthyroidism patients and approximately 16 patients who later progressed to ophthalmopathy tested prospective prediction of ophthalmopathy. For training and testing, the roughly 97 patients in the discovery cohort were randomly divided in a 7:3 ratio. Thyroid tissue and blood T-cell repertoires from more than five Graves' hyperthyroidism patients were also compared in the study. Once sampling was done, hyperthyroidism patients were given methimazole at a starting dose of 30 mg daily, whereas ophthalmopathy patients were given high-dose intravenous methylprednisolone. The paper describes TCR Vbeta CDR3 sequencing of fewer than 150 peripheral blood samples, made up of 43 ophthalmopathy patients, around 78 hyperthyroidism patients and around 17 progressor patients.

The trim is 0 bases for V and 7 bases for J, with a gap of 9 bases between the germline ends. The CDR3, from cysteine to phenylalanine, totals 13 residues. Only CDR3 DNA is held: 39 bases, read in frame from base 1. The germline V gene yields MGHRA for CDR1 and YSYEKL for CDR2. The paper's findings and limits, for the study overall: No statistical method was used to fix the sample size in advance, and group allocation was not hidden from the investigators. Blood samples also contained most of the expanded thyroid clonotypes (frequency above 0.001), which suggests that blood repertoires may reflect thyroid immune responses. In validation, progression to ophthalmopathy was predicted by the model with 70% to 71% sensitivity and 72.22% specificity, a median of around 5.9 months before onset. In cross-validation, a model built on a 13 V-J signature told ophthalmopathy apart from stable hyperthyroidism with 85% to 90% sensitivity and 81% to 82% specificity, and in testing the same model reached 80%/75%.

This clonotype showed up just a few times. Its antigen remains undetermined. The sample holds no much larger clone one base away, and base qualities are not on file. Stable Graves' hyperthyroidism was defined as no progression to ophthalmopathy during 18 months of follow-up. The hyperthyroidism patients were between 18 and 65 years old and newly diagnosed, with a disease duration of less than 2 months. Any patient with an uncontrolled infection, another autoimmune disease, pregnancy or lactation was excluded. Diagnoses relied on clinical symptoms, serum thyroxine and TRAb, thyroid ultrasound and orbital computed tomography. Ficoll-Paque density gradient centrifugation was used to isolate PBMCs from 9.5 to 10 ml of fresh peripheral blood. Trizol reagent was used to extract total RNA, and RNA quality was then checked on an Agilent 2100 Bioanalyzer. The TCR beta CDR3 regions were amplified from the RNA transcripts. The TCR CDR3 was subjected to a first round of RT-PCR using the HTBI primer set and the Qiagen OneStep RT-PCR kit. Libraries were constructed in a second round of multiplex PCR, after which size selection and purification were carried out. Paired-end sequencing of the libraries was performed with 100 bp reads on an Illumina HiSeq2000. The authors' analysis ran thus. SOAPnuke was used to process the raw data, removing reads that contained adapters or uncalled bases, had a mean Phred below 15, or lacked an exact match to the constant primer or identifier. High-quality paired reads were merged with COPE v1.2.5, and unique nucleotide sequences were defined as clonotypes. MiTCR v1.1 was used to align clonotypes to the IMGT TRBV, TRBD and TRBJ reference segments. The analysis included only V-J combinations with a frequency above 0.0001, which together covered more than 98% of the repertoires. The TCS score was defined as the ratio of F50 (clonal expansion) to E x V (chaos), calculated using BLOSUM62-based TCRdist between CDR3 peptides within each V-J. Welch's t-statistics and random forest reduced several hundred V-J features to 10 to 15, which were used in a naive Bayes classifier (R e1071). The similarity between thyroid and blood repertoires was quantified using the Morisita-Horn index. TCRdb reprocessed the public reads (quality trimming at Q25 with fastp, clone calling with MiXCR) and kept in-frame beta chains. Rows merge per CDR3 protein into single entries with the most common DNA and genes. It is TCRdb's table, rather than the study itself, that gives the V and J calls and clone size. The sample table lists 750,000 to 900,000 distinct CDR3 sequences, more than 30% of them with a count of one. The ten largest make up 7.5% to 9.5% of the sample.

The chain was built from TRBV4-1 and TRBJ1-1; the D segment cannot be called with confidence. This clonotype originated in a man aged 18-30 years with Graves' hyperthyroidism. Sequencing was performed on blood. The CDR3 corresponds to CASSQEGIREAFF. The DNA sequence reads TGCGCCAGCAGCCAAGAGGGTATACGTGAAGCTTTCTTT.